The 13 T cell receptor beta chains in this list originate from one sample, sequenced in a study of blood T cell repertoires in COVID-19. This table comes from immunoSEQ multiplex PCR, and its TCRdb copy is limited to in-frame clones, with some not included. The table includes about 110,000 clones, 70% to 85% detected once. The sequencing input was peripheral blood. The origin of the receptors is a woman aged 40 to 50 with acute or convalescent COVID-19.

The genes are TRBV5-4 and TRBJ2-7, with 11 bases identical to TRBD1. This CDR3 spans 14 amino acids. V dropped 4 bases and J dropped 4; count of bases not matched to a gene: 4. CDR1 and CDR2 (germline): SGHNT, YYREEE (reference sequence). CDR3 in amino acids: CASSLGQGAYEQYF. As DNA, the CDR3 is TGTGCCAGCAGCCTAGGACAGGGGGCTTACGAGCAGTACTTC.

This sequence joins TRBV7-2 and TRBJ1-5, with 9 positions matching TRBD1. CDR1 and CDR2 (germline): SGHTA, FQGNSA. The CDR3 runs to 16 residues. V trimming: 3 bases; J trimming: 3 bases; junction bases outside the gene matches: 6. The CDR3: CASSFSGQGTNQPQHF. CDR3 sequence (DNA): TGTGCCAGCAGCTTTTCCGGACAGGGGACCAATCAGCCCCAGCATTTT.

This clone appeared once. The chain recombines TRBV6-2 or TRBV6-3 with TRBJ2-7; TRBD1 matches at 8 bases. Germline CDR1 is MNHEY and CDR2 is SVGEGT. Unmatched junction bases numbered 0, after V lost 2 bases and J lost 0 bases. The CDR3 totals 14 residues. Here the CDR3 reads CASSYQGASYEQYF. The DNA for the CDR3 is TGTGCCAGCAGTTACCAGGGGGCCTCCTACGAGCAGTACTTC.

CDR3 DNA: TGCAGCGGGTGGATATCGGGGATTGAGCAGTACTTC. Translation gives CSGWISGIEQYF. This rearrangement joins TRBV29-1 to TRBJ2-7; D is possibly TRBD2 (5 bases). Germline values: CDR1 SQVTM, CDR2 ANQGSEA. With 7 bases removed from V and 7 bases from J, the gap between germline ends came to 17 bases. The CDR3 extends over 12 amino acids.

The CDR3 nucleotides read TGTGCCAGCAGCCAGACAGGGGGTAATTCACCCCTCCACTTT. It translates to CASSQTGGNSPLHF. The rearrangement links TRBV6-5 to TRBJ1-6, with 9 positions matching TRBD1. After removal of 6 bases from V and 6 bases from J, the junction contained 3 bases not matched to a gene. The CDR3 extends over 14 amino acids. The germline gives CDR1 MNHEY, CDR2 SVGAGI.

The rearrangement links TRBV5-1 to TRBJ1-5, with no clear D. Germline V gene lookup returns CDR1 SGHRS and CDR2 YFSETQ. The CDR3 loop spans 15 amino acids. Trimming shortened V by 0 bases and J by 0 bases, and 7 bases separated the two germline ends. The CDR3: CASSLDGDSNQPQHF. The CDR3 nucleotides read TGCGCCAGCAGCTTGGACGGAGATAGCAATCAGCCCCAGCATTTT.

The chain joins TRBV7-3 to TRBJ2-3, with a possible D match to TRBD1 (5 bases). Trimming shortened V by 4 bases and J by 0 bases, and 8 bases separated the two germline ends. The germline V gene has CDR1 SGHTA and CDR2 FQGTGA. The CDR3 runs to 14 residues. Written as DNA, the CDR3 is TGTGCCAGCAGCTACGACAGAAGCACAGATACGCAGTATTTT. The encoded protein is CASSYDRSTDTQYF.

The chain joins TRBV19 to TRBJ2-5; 10 bases agree with TRBD1. The germline V gene encodes CDR1 LNHDA and CDR2 SQIVND (reference sequence). This CDR3 is 16 amino acids long. V dropped 4 bases and J dropped 4; count of bases not matched to a gene: 9. The DNA of the CDR3 is TGTGCCAGTAGTAGTATGACAGGGGGCGATAGAGAGACCCAGTACTTC. Translating it yields CASSSMTGGDRETQYF.

The chain combines TRBV10-2 with TRBJ2-5; perhaps TRBD2 as D (6 bases). The germline V gene encodes CDR1 WSHSY and CDR2 SAAADI. CDR3 length: 14 residues. V was trimmed by 7 bases and J by 4 bases, leaving 16 bases between them. The CDR3 DNA reads TGCGCCAGCATTGGGACTCCGGGCGGAGAGACCCAGTACTTC. Amino acids: CASIGTPGGETQYF.

The CDR3 nucleotides are TGCGCCAGCAGCTTGGCCTCAGGGGTCGGAGAGACCCAGTACTTC. This gives the protein CASSLASGVGETQYF. This sequence joins TRBV5-1 and TRBJ2-5; D is possibly TRBD1 (6 bases). This CDR3 has 15 residues. V lost 0 bases and J lost 4, with 13 bases in between. The germline V gene has CDR1 SGHRS and CDR2 YFSETQ. Based on the CDR3 plus reference TRBV5-1 and TRBJ2-5, the full variable domain is KAGVTQTPRYLIKTRGQQVTLSCSPISGHRSVSWYQQTPGQGLQFLFEYFSETQRNKGNFPGRFSGRQFSNSRSEMNVSTLELGDSALYLCASSLASGVGETQYFGPGTRLLVL.

V is TRBV12-3 or TRBV12-4 and J is TRBJ1-5; D is uncertain. The germline V and J ends were trimmed by 5 bases and 7 bases, with 12 bases remaining between them. This CDR3 comprises 13 residues. CDR3 residues: CASSESMEQPQHF. The CDR3 DNA is TGTGCCAGCAGTGAGAGCATGGAGCAGCCCCAGCATTTT.

The chain combines TRBV6-5 with TRBJ2-5; D not resolved. The CDR3 contains 15 residues. CDR1 and CDR2 (germline): MNHEY, SVGAGI. The V and J ends lost 0 bases and 0 bases respectively, with 8 bases between them. The CDR3 nucleotides read TGTGCCAGCAGTTACTCGGCGCTAGACCAAGAGACCCAGTACTTC. Protein sequence: CASSYSALDQETQYF.

The chain combines TRBV27 with TRBJ1-1; unclear D gene. Trimming removed 2 bases from V and 3 bases from J, with 7 bases in between. CDR1 is MNHEY, CDR2 SMNVEV, per germline (reference sequence). The CDR3 runs 13 residues. The CDR3 sequence: CASSLIRDTEAFF. The CDR3 DNA reads as TGTGCCAGCAGTTTAATAAGAGACACTGAAGCTTTCTTT.